This entry lists 28 T cell receptor beta chains sequenced from one sample in a study of patients and donors after allogeneic stem cell transplantation. MiXCR was run by TCRdb on the RT-PCR reads, yielding one entry per CDR3 protein. The sample includes about 200,000 distinct CDR3 sequences, roughly two fifths seen only once; the top ten take about 35%. The sequencing sample was made of blood, either unsorted or a sorted T cell fraction (not recorded which). The receptors shown here come from a human donor who was either an allogeneic HSCT recipient or a stem cell or donor lymphocyte infusion donor (not recorded which). It is not recorded whose cells these are; they may come from a transplant donor.

A few counts support this clonotype. V usage is TRBV27 and J usage is TRBJ1-5; D remains unclear. V was trimmed by 8 bases and J by 4 bases, leaving 9 bases between them. The CDR3 sequence is 12 residues long. Germline CDR1 MNHEY, CDR2 SMNVEV (reference sequence). Here the CDR3 reads CASARENQPQHF. For the CDR3, the DNA is TGTGCCAGCGCTAGGGAGAATCAGCCCCAGCATTTT.

This clonotype was picked up one time. The chain combines TRBV6-2 or TRBV6-3 with TRBJ2-1; 9 nucleotides agree with TRBD2. The germline V gene encodes CDR1 MNHEY and CDR2 SVGEGT. The CDR3 contains 17 residues. Unmatched junction bases numbered 16, after V lost 4 bases and J lost 9 bases. The CDR3 sequence: CASSFAGLGGRAREQFF. CDR3 nucleotides: TGTGCCAGCAGTTTCGCCGGGCTCGGCGGGAGGGCACGTGAGCAGTTCTTC.

V usage is TRBV12-3 or TRBV12-4 and J usage is TRBJ2-7, with TRBD2 matching 7 bases. This CDR3 region has 13 residues. Germline trimming cut 1 base from V and 7 bases from J; bases unmatched to any gene: 4. The CDR3 spells CASSLVREGEQYF. The CDR3 coding sequence is TGTGCCAGCAGTTTAGTGAGGGAGGGAGAGCAGTACTTC.

This chain uses TRBV29-1 with TRBJ1-2; a weak D match, TRBD1 (6 bases). V lost 4 bases and J lost 5, with 23 bases in between. The germline V gene has CDR1 SQVTM and CDR2 ANQGSEA. This CDR3 comprises 16 residues. The CDR3 here is CSVGQTEQGLRYGYTF. The CDR3, as DNA: TGCAGCGTTGGGCAAACTGAACAGGGCCTACGGTATGGCTACACCTTC.

The chain uses TRBV2 and TRBJ2-5; TRBD2 is a possible D gene (5 bases). This CDR3 comprises 16 residues. Germline-derived CDR1 and CDR2 are SNHLY and FYNNEI. The CDR3: CAIRPPFEEVRETQYF. The CDR3 nucleotides are TGTGCTATCCGTCCTCCCTTTGAGGAGGTCCGGGAGACCCAGTACTTC.

The chain links TRBV6-6 to TRBJ1-6; D remains unclear. This CDR3 has 13 residues. Trimming took 4 bases from V and 5 from J, leaving 6 bases between them. Looked up from germline, CDR1 is MNHNY and CDR2 is SVGAGI (reference sequence). The CDR3 DNA is TGTGCCAGCAGTTCACGGGATAATTCACCCCTCCACTTT. Its protein product is CASSSRDNSPLHF.

This clonotype has a handful of counts. This rearrangement joins TRBV5-1 to TRBJ1-1, with D unresolved. The germline V gene has CDR1 SGHRS and CDR2 YFSETQ. V shed 5 bases and J shed 5 bases, with 16 bases lying between them. This CDR3 comprises 14 residues. The CDR3 here is CASRGLRGETEAFF. CDR3 nucleotides: TGCGCCAGCAGGGGCCTCCGGGGTGAGACTGAAGCTTTCTTT.

This clonotype has a handful of counts. V usage is TRBV15 and J usage is TRBJ2-7; D remains ambiguous. This CDR3 has 13 residues. Trimming took 0 bases from V and 4 from J, leaving 7 bases between them. Germline CDR1 and CDR2: LNHNV and YYDKDF (reference sequence). The CDR3 DNA reads TGTGCCACCAGCAGAGATCTCCAATACGAGCAGTACTTC. Its protein product is CATSRDLQYEQYF.

A few counts support this clonotype. The V call is TRBV7-9, the J call TRBJ1-2; tentatively, D is TRBD1 (5 bases). Trimming took 8 bases from V and 0 from J, leaving 19 bases between them. The CDR3 covers 16 residues. Germline V gives CDR1 SEHNR, CDR2 FQNEAQ (reference sequence). The CDR3 bases are TGTGCCAGCGTCCCCCTTGGGACCGAAACTAACTATGGCTACACCTTC. Its protein product is CASVPLGTETNYGYTF. Together with reference TRBV7-9 and TRBJ1-2, the CDR3 gives the full variable domain: DTGVSQNPRHKITKRGQNVTFRCDPISEHNRLYWYRQTLGQGPEFLTYFQNEAQLEKSRLLSDRFSAERPKGSFSTLEIQRTEQGDSAMYLCASVPLGTETNYGYTFGSGTRLTVV.

The sample holds a few counts of this clonotype. J is TRBJ2-1 and V is TRBV12-3 or TRBV12-4; no reliable D call. Trimming stripped 5 bases from V and 6 bases from J, with 8 bases between. This CDR3 contains 12 residues. The DNA for the CDR3 is TGTGCCAGCAGTAAGTGGGCCAATGAGCAGTTCTTC. This translates into CASSKWANEQFF.

This clonotype was found a few times. The V gene is TRBV6-5, the J gene TRBJ1-2; 8 nucleotides match TRBD1. Unmatched junction bases numbered 7, after V lost 6 bases and J lost 7 bases. The CDR3 has 13 amino acids. CDR1 and CDR2 (germline): MNHEY, SVGAGI. CDR3 sequence: CASSKGTGSGYTF. CDR3 DNA sequence: TGTGCCAGCAGCAAAGGGACAGGTAGTGGCTACACCTTC.

J is TRBJ1-1 and V is TRBV12-3 or TRBV12-4, with D maybe TRBD1 (5 bases). This CDR3 spans 12 amino acids. V shed 5 bases and J shed 11 bases, with 15 bases lying between them. CDR3 loop: CASSPGTASAFF. The CDR3 nucleotides read TGTGCCAGCAGTCCTGGGACGGCGAGCGCTTTCTTT.

The table lists this clonotype with a few counts. V usage is TRBV7-3 and J usage is TRBJ1-1, with 9 positions matching TRBD1. Germline V gene lookup returns CDR1 SGHTA and CDR2 FQGTGA. This CDR3 has 14 amino acids. V was clipped by 4 bases and J by 1 base; unmatched bases: 1. The CDR3 DNA sequence: TGTGCCAGCAGCTCACAGGGGGCGAACACTGAAGCTTTCTTT. It codes for CASSSQGANTEAFF.

The chain couples TRBV4-3 to TRBJ2-1; TRBD1 aligns across 9 bases. This CDR3 has 15 residues. Germline lookup yields CDR1 LGHNA and CDR2 YSLEER. The junction had 4 bases not matched to a gene; V was cut back by 3 bases and J by 4 bases. CDR3 region: CASSHRDREYNEQFF. For the CDR3, the DNA is TGCGCCAGCAGCCACCGGGACAGGGAGTACAATGAGCAGTTCTTC.

The chain joins TRBV12-3 or TRBV12-4 to TRBJ2-1; the match to TRBD2 covers 8 bases. After removal of 4 bases from V and 9 bases from J, the junction contained 5 bases not matched to a gene. The CDR3 is made up of 13 amino acids. CDR3 residues: CASSSGGDGEQFF. As DNA, the CDR3 is TGTGCCAGCAGTTCGGGAGGGGACGGTGAGCAGTTCTTC.

This clonotype appeared a few times. The chain employs TRBV20-1 and TRBJ2-1; the D is unclear. CDR1 and CDR2 (germline): DFQATT, SNEGSKA (reference sequence). The V and J ends lost 4 bases and 3 bases respectively, with 7 bases between them. The CDR3 runs to 12 residues. The CDR3 nucleotides read TGCAGTGCTACTTCTAGCTACAATGAGCAGTTCTTC. Its translation is CSATSSYNEQFF.

The V call is TRBV4-3, the J call TRBJ2-7, with 7 positions matching TRBD1. V lost 0 bases, J lost 1 base, and 6 bases stayed unmatched. The CDR3 spans 16 residues. The germline CDR1 and CDR2 sequences are LGHNA and YSLEER. CDR3 in amino acids: CASSQEGTETSYEQYF. The CDR3 nucleotides are TGCGCCAGCAGCCAAGAAGGGACAGAAACATCCTACGAGCAGTACTTC.

This clonotype was seen a single time. The V call is TRBV29-1, the J call TRBJ1-1, with D uncertain. The CDR3 spans 14 residues. Trimming removed 7 bases at V and 5 bases at J, with 20 bases between. Germline lookup yields CDR1 SQVTM and CDR2 ANQGSEA. The DNA for the CDR3 is TGCAGCGCCGCGGAGGGTCGGAGCGGGACTGAAGCTTTCTTT. It codes for CSAAEGRSGTEAFF.

The CDR3 spells CASSYGYEQYF. DNA for the CDR3: TGTGCCAGCAGTTATGGGTACGAGCAGTACTTC. V is TRBV27 and J is TRBJ2-7; unclear D gene. The CDR3 runs 11 residues. Trimming shortened V by 4 bases and J by 4 bases, and 5 bases separated the two germline ends. Germline V CDR1 and CDR2: MNHEY, SMNVEV (reference sequence).

This chain joins TRBV27 and TRBJ1-2; no reliable D call. CDR1 MNHEY and CDR2 SMNVEV come from the germline V gene (reference sequence). V was shortened by 4 bases and J by 4 bases, with 10 bases between the two germline ends. The CDR3 loop spans 13 amino acids. The CDR3 DNA reads as TGTGCCAGCAGTTACGGTTCCGGCTATGGCTACACCTTC. It yields the protein CASSYGSGYGYTF.

The gene calls are TRBV12-3 or TRBV12-4 and TRBJ1-1, with no clear D. Trimming pared 4 bases from V and 6 bases from J, leaving 9 bases between. The CDR3 runs to 12 residues. CDR3 DNA sequence: TGTGCCAGCAGTTCCCAAATTCCTGAAGCTTTCTTT. Translation: CASSSQIPEAFF.

This clonotype came up once. The chain is built from TRBV12-3 or TRBV12-4 and TRBJ2-5, with D perhaps TRBD1 (6 bases). Between the trimmed V and J ends, which lost 7 bases and 1 base, there was a span of 13 bases. This CDR3 has 14 residues. In nucleotides, the CDR3 is TGTGCCAGCACCTCCCAGGGGAGCCAAGAGACCCAGTACTTC. This encodes CASTSQGSQETQYF.

V gene TRBV12-3 or TRBV12-4 combines with J gene TRBJ1-3; D call uncertain. V was trimmed by 6 bases and J by 4 bases, leaving 13 bases between them. The length of the CDR3 is 14 residues. In DNA, the CDR3 is TGTGCCAGCAGCCAACATTCTGGGGGAAACACCATATATTTT. Translation: CASSQHSGGNTIYF.

This clonotype appeared a single time. V gene TRBV2 combines with J gene TRBJ2-3; TRBD1 is a possible D gene (6 bases). This CDR3 has 14 amino acids. V lost 3 bases and J 1 base, leaving 8 bases between the germline ends. CDR1 and CDR2 (germline): SNHLY, FYNNEI. CDR3 sequence reads: CASSDEGGTDTQYF. For the CDR3, the DNA is TGTGCCAGCAGTGACGAGGGGGGCACAGATACGCAGTATTTT.

This chain uses TRBV29-1 with TRBJ1-4; unclear D gene. The germline V gene encodes CDR1 SQVTM and CDR2 ANQGSEA. CDR3 length equals 14 residues. V lost 4 bases, J lost 3 bases, and 12 bases lay in between. CDR3 in DNA: TGCAGCGTTGCTGAGGGTTCAGCTAATGAAAAACTGTTTTTT. Its protein is CSVAEGSANEKLFF.

This sequence joins TRBV12-3 or TRBV12-4 and TRBJ1-2; 7 bases are shared with TRBD1. V lost 5 bases and J lost 7; bases outside the gene matches: 10. This CDR3 is built from 14 residues. DNA for the CDR3: TGTGCCAGCAGTCCCACAGGGGTGCCCCCTGGCTACACCTTC. Its protein is CASSPTGVPPGYTF.

This chain joins TRBV27 and TRBJ1-5; D not resolved. CDR1 is MNHEY and CDR2 is SMNVEV in the germline V gene (reference sequence). The V end lost 3 bases, the J end lost 2 bases, and 11 bases lay between the germline ends. The CDR3 length is 15 residues. Here the CDR3 reads CASSLAGYGNQPQHF. CDR3 sequence (DNA): TGTGCCAGCAGTTTGGCCGGGTATGGCAATCAGCCCCAGCATTTT.

The gene calls are TRBV28 and TRBJ2-1, with 10 bases matching TRBD2. The germline V gene encodes CDR1 MDHEN and CDR2 SYDVKM. Trimming removed 8 bases from V and 5 bases from J; junction bases left unmatched: 3. The CDR3 contains 13 residues. The CDR3 nucleotides read TGTGCCAGCTGGACTAGCGGAGACAATGAGCAGTTCTTC. Its protein product is CASWTSGDNEQFF.